This T cell receptor (beta chain) stems from a study of cytomegalovirus exposure and HLA in healthy donors. Study details: The study's early data release held 75 million to 95 million unique TCRs from HLA-typed donors. General observations from the study: Differences between HLA loci emerged in a later analysis of TCR association rates, with DRB1 most and HLA-C fewest.

Trimming removed 6 bases from V and 3 bases from J; junction bases left unmatched: 7. This CDR3 is built from 14 residues. CDR1 and CDR2 (germline): MNHNY, SVGAGI (reference sequence). In the PCR, 60 Vbeta and 13 Jbeta primers were used. Profiled with immunoSEQ multiplex PCR; TCRdb holds only in-frame clones, not every one. The profile shows about 140,000 clones, less than 85% of them singletons. Points on this clone: Its antigen is not known.

V usage is TRBV6-6 and J usage is TRBJ2-7; 8 bases match TRBD1. The sequencing sample was made of PBMCs. The sequence came from a man aged 35-49 years in good health and CMV-seropositive. The CDR3 DNA sequence: TGTGCCAGCAGCATGGACAGGGCGTTCTACGAGCAGTACTTC. Translated: CASSMDRAFYEQYF.